These 25 T cell receptor beta chains share one sample of origin, sequenced in a study of low-dose radiotherapy and immunotherapy resistance in tumors. Stated time point: before trial treatment. Covering alpha and beta chains, TRAV- and TRBV-specific primers were used for the first-strand cDNA. The authors ran around 18 PCR cycles to amplify TCRs with a constant-region primer and V-primer adapter. TCRdb called the reads again in MiXCR, with one record for every CDR3 protein. This sample yields tens of thousands of distinct CDR3 sequences, of which less than 40% are seen a single time; around 10% belongs to the top ten. The starting material was PBMCs, obtained before treatment. The receptors derive from a female donor with ovarian cancer.

Ten or more counts support this clonotype. The gene calls are TRBV4-3 and TRBJ2-7, with 9 bases aligning to TRBD2. The V segment lost 3 bases and the J segment 4 bases; nucleotides outside the gene matches: 10. Germline assignment: CDR1 LGHNA and CDR2 YSLEER. CDR3 length: 16 residues. The CDR3 DNA reads as TGCGCCAGCAGCCAGCACATAGCGGGAGAGGCGTACGAGCAGTACTTC. Translating gives CASSQHIAGEAYEQYF.

This clonotype was found many times. The chain has TRBV18 and TRBJ2-5, with 11 bases aligning to TRBD1. The germline V gene has CDR1 KGHSH and CDR2 LQKENI. The CDR3 has 17 residues. Germline trimming cut 0 bases from V and 1 base from J; bases unmatched to any gene: 4. This chain's CDR3 is CASSPPPGQGVQETQYF. The CDR3 nucleotides are TGTGCCAGCTCACCACCTCCGGGACAGGGGGTCCAAGAGACCCAGTACTTC.

The genes are TRBV5-1 and TRBJ2-2; a weak D match, TRBD1 (6 bases). This CDR3 comprises 15 residues. V was shortened by 4 bases and J by 3 bases, with 13 bases between the two germline ends. In germline, CDR1 is SGHRS, CDR2 YFSETQ. The CDR3 reads CASSPIRGDTGELFF. In nucleotides, the CDR3 is TGCGCCAGCAGCCCAATCAGGGGAGACACCGGGGAGCTGTTTTTT.

The CDR3 DNA follows: TGTGCCAGCAGTTGGAAGGGCGGCTACACCTTC. Its translation: CASSWKGGYTF. V usage is TRBV28 and J usage is TRBJ1-2; no reliable D call. The CDR3 spans 11 residues. Germline V gives CDR1 MDHEN, CDR2 SYDVKM. Trimming left V 4 bases short and J 8 bases short, with 8 bases between.

Details on this clonotype: Only one base separates this from a far larger clonotype, so it likely reflects a read error. The chain has TRBV6-1 and TRBJ1-5; TRBD1 might be the D (5 bases). Trimming removed 10 bases at V and 2 bases at J, with 21 bases between. The CDR3 sequence is 16 residues long. Germline CDR1 is MNHNS and CDR2 is SASEGT. The CDR3 DNA sequence: TGTGCCATCAGCGGAACGAGAGGGGCCGGCAATCAGCCCCAGCATTTT. Its translation: CAISGTRGAGNQPQHF.

This clonotype was observed many times. The chain recombines TRBV28 with TRBJ1-6, with 11 positions matching TRBD1. This CDR3 has 15 residues. V lost 5 bases to trimming and J lost 13 bases; unmatched junction nucleotides: 10. CDR1 and CDR2 (germline): MDHEN, SYDVKM. CDR3 region: CASSNPGTGGGPLHF. The CDR3 nucleotides are TGTGCCAGCAGTAACCCCGGGACAGGGGGGGGTCCCCTCCACTTT.

This clonotype appeared many times. The chain carries TRBV10-1 and TRBJ2-3; no firm D call. Trimming took 3 bases from V and 2 from J, leaving 6 bases between them. CDR1 and CDR2 (germline): WNHNN, SYGVQD (reference sequence). The CDR3 is 13 amino acids. The CDR3 bases are TGCGCCAGCAGTGAACAACCCACAGATACGCAGTATTTT. It encodes CASSEQPTDTQYF.

This clonotype was seen a handful of times. The CDR3 bases are TGTGCCAGCTCACCCCTGGACAGGAACACTGAAGCTTTCTTT. Encoded protein: CASSPLDRNTEAFF. V usage is TRBV18 and J usage is TRBJ1-1; TRBD1 is a possible D gene (6 bases). This CDR3 region has 14 residues. Germline-derived CDR1 and CDR2 are KGHSH and LQKENI. Trimming left V 3 bases short and J 1 base short, with 9 bases between.

V and J are TRBV12-3 or TRBV12-4 and TRBJ1-5; no clear D gene. The CDR3 has 12 residues. Trimming removed 2 bases from V and 4 bases from J, with 3 bases in between. The CDR3 protein is CASSLLNQPQHF. The CDR3 DNA follows: TGTGCCAGCAGTTTATTGAATCAGCCCCAGCATTTT.

The gene calls are TRBV2 and TRBJ2-5, with D hard to call. Germline V gene data show CDR1 as SNHLY and CDR2 as FYNNEI. V was trimmed by 8 bases and J by 7 bases, leaving 14 bases between them. The CDR3 extends over 12 amino acids. The CDR3 loop is CASWEGSATQYF. CDR3 DNA sequence: TGTGCCAGCTGGGAAGGGTCGGCGACCCAGTACTTC. Full variable domain (rest looked up from reference TRBV2 and TRBJ2-5): EPEVTQTPSHQVTQMGQEVILRCVPISNHLYFYWYRQILGQKVEFLVSFYNNEISEKSEIFDDQFSVERPDGSNFTLKIRSTKLEDSAMYFCASWEGSATQYFGPGTRLLVL.

Concerning this clonotype: It is likely a read error: a sequence one base away is far more abundant. This chain uses TRBV7-2 with TRBJ2-7; TRBD1 aligns across 8 bases. The trim removed 6 bases at V and 7 bases at J, leaving 11 bases unmatched. This CDR3 is built from 14 residues. The germline CDR1 and CDR2 sequences are SGHTA and FQGNSA. This chain's CDR3 is CASRHRTGRNEQYF. The DNA for the CDR3 is TGTGCCAGCAGACACCGGACAGGGCGCAATGAGCAGTACTTC.

V is TRBV5-1 and J is TRBJ2-1, with 13 bases lining up with TRBD2. V shed 0 bases, J shed 7 bases, and the junction held 7 bases outside the gene matches. Germline V gives CDR1 SGHRS, CDR2 YFSETQ. The CDR3 is 17 residues long. The CDR3 loop reads CASSLERLAGGRNEQFF. CDR3 nucleotides: TGCGCCAGCAGCTTGGAACGACTAGCGGGAGGTAGGAATGAGCAGTTCTTC.

This clonotype came up a few times. This chain uses TRBV6-2 or TRBV6-3 with TRBJ1-1; TRBD1 matches at 9 bases. The junction had 7 bases not matched to a gene; V was cut back by 4 bases and J by 4 bases. The CDR3 has 15 amino acids. From germline, CDR1 is MNHEY and CDR2 SVGEGT. The CDR3 spells CASSSPPDRGTEAFF. Written as DNA, the CDR3 is TGTGCCAGCAGTTCACCACCGGACAGGGGCACTGAAGCTTTCTTT.

This clonotype was seen ten or more times. The chain links TRBV3-1 to TRBJ1-4, with D unresolved. Germline V lookup: CDR1 LGHDT, CDR2 YNNKEL (reference sequence). The CDR3 is made up of 16 amino acids. Trimming removed 0 bases at V and 3 bases at J, with 11 bases between. CDR3 DNA sequence: TGTGCCAGCAGCCAAGAGTTCCGGCGGCCTAATGAAAAACTGTTTTTT. Its protein is CASSQEFRRPNEKLFF. Full variable domain (outside the CDR3, taken from reference TRBV3-1 and TRBJ1-4): DTAVSQTPKYLVTQMGNDKSIKCEQNLGHDTMYWYKQDSKKFLKIMFSYNNKELIINETVPNRFSPKSPDKAHLNLHINSLELGDSAVYFCASSQEFRRPNEKLFFGSGTQLSVL.

This clonotype was observed once. The chain recombines TRBV3-1 with TRBJ2-1, with 12 positions matching TRBD2. CDR1 LGHDT and CDR2 YNNKEL come from the germline V gene (reference sequence). The CDR3 has 17 amino acids. The V gene end was trimmed by 4 bases and the J gene end by 8 bases; junction bases not matched to a gene: 12. The CDR3: CASSLLLAGGSGYEQFF. The CDR3 nucleotides read TGTGCCAGCAGCCTCCTACTAGCGGGGGGATCGGGGTATGAGCAGTTCTTC.

This clonotype showed up many times. The V call is TRBV11-2, the J call TRBJ2-1, with D hard to call. The germline gives CDR1 SGHAT, CDR2 FQNNGV. CDR3 size: 13 residues. V lost 2 bases and J lost 9, with 11 bases in between. CDR3 in amino acids: CASSLSVSVEQFF. The CDR3 nucleotides are TGTGCCAGCAGCTTATCAGTTTCGGTTGAGCAGTTCTTC.

To note about this clonotype: This probably arose from a read error, given a far larger clone one base away. The chain is built from TRBV7-2 and TRBJ2-1; D is perhaps TRBD1 (6 bases). The germline CDR1 and CDR2 sequences are SGHTA and FQGNSA. This CDR3 spans 12 amino acids. With 4 bases removed from V and 13 bases from J, the gap between germline ends came to 14 bases. CDR3 protein: CASSSAQGTQFF. CDR3 bases: TGTGCCAGCAGCTCCGCGCAGGGGACCCAGTTCTTC.

This clonotype was seen many times. The chain recombines TRBV11-1 with TRBJ1-1; D call uncertain. Trimming stripped 2 bases from V and 4 bases from J, with 8 bases between. Per the germline V gene, CDR1 is SGHAT and CDR2 is FQDESV (reference sequence). CDR3 length equals 13 residues. The CDR3 DNA reads as TGTGCCAGCAGCTTACGCCAGGCCACTGAAGCTTTCTTT. It yields the protein CASSLRQATEAFF.

This clonotype was picked up a small number of times. Because the CDR3's place on the DNA is in doubt, the DNA is left out and the CDR3 is given as listed by TCRdb. The chain combines TRBV6-2 or TRBV6-3 with TRBJ2-2; TRBD2, as called in the table, went unchecked against the DNA. Germline values: CDR1 MNHEY, CDR2 SVGEGT. The CDR3 length is 20 residues, termini included. This CDR3 is CASITSGVTVTGELFFVFFF.

Many counts were recorded for this clonotype. V gene TRBV14 combines with J gene TRBJ1-5; TRBD1 might be the D (5 bases). Germline assignment: CDR1 SGHDN and CDR2 FVKESK. The CDR3 length is 14 residues. The V and J ends lost 6 bases and 3 bases respectively, with 12 bases between them. The CDR3 nucleotides are TGTGCCAGCAGTCTGGGGGGTTACAATCAGCCCCAGCATTTT. Encoded protein: CASSLGGYNQPQHF. Full variable domain (outside the CDR3, taken from reference TRBV14 and TRBJ1-5): EAGVTQFPSHSVIEKGQTVTLRCDPISGHDNLYWYRRVMGKEIKFLLHFVKESKQDESGMPNNRFLAERTGGTYSTLKVQPAELEDSGVYFCASSLGGYNQPQHFGDGTRLSIL.

This clonotype was counted a single time. The chain links TRBV14 to TRBJ1-6, with a possible D match to TRBD1 (6 bases). The V end lost 1 base, the J end lost 7 bases, and 11 bases lay between the germline ends. CDR3 length: 15 amino acids. Germline CDR1 is SGHDN and CDR2 is FVKESK. In nucleotides, the CDR3 is TGTGCCAGCAGCCAAGGGGGACACCCAAATTCACCCCTCCACTTT. Residues: CASSQGGHPNSPLHF. Full variable domain (missing parts from reference TRBV14 and TRBJ1-6): EAGVTQFPSHSVIEKGQTVTLRCDPISGHDNLYWYRRVMGKEIKFLLHFVKESKQDESGMPNNRFLAERTGGTYSTLKVQPAELEDSGVYFCASSQGGHPNSPLHFGNGTRLTVT.

This clonotype was seen at least ten times. The chain is built from TRBV2 and TRBJ2-4; TRBD1 is a possible D gene (6 bases). The CDR3 has 16 amino acids. Germline lookup yields CDR1 SNHLY and CDR2 FYNNEI. V gave up 6 bases and J gave up 1 base, with 16 bases separating them. The CDR3 coding sequence is TGTGCCAGCAGAGAAACCGGGACACGGGCCAAAAACATTCAGTACTTC. Protein: CASRETGTRAKNIQYF. Full variable domain (remainder filled in from reference TRBV2 and TRBJ2-4): EPEVTQTPSHQVTQMGQEVILRCVPISNHLYFYWYRQILGQKVEFLVSFYNNEISEKSEIFDDQFSVERPDGSNFTLKIRSTKLEDSAMYFCASRETGTRAKNIQYFGAGTRLSVL.

This clonotype has a count of ten or more. Written as DNA, the CDR3 is TGTGCCAGCACTATTCGAGGGGGCCGAGGCGAGCAGTACTTC. This sequence encodes CASTIRGGRGEQYF. The chain is built from TRBV6-6 and TRBJ2-7; 7 bases are a match to TRBD1. The CDR3 covers 14 residues. Germline assignment: CDR1 MNHNY and CDR2 SVGAGI (reference sequence). With 7 bases clipped from V and 6 bases from J, the junction kept 12 bases outside the gene matches.

Turning to this clonotype: Since a far larger clone is one base different, this is likely a read error. This chain joins TRBV5-3 and TRBJ2-2; D is perhaps TRBD1 or TRBD2 (5 bases each). TRBV5-3 is assigned to the ORF class and has an uncertain function. This CDR3 has 14 residues. CDR3 sequence reads: CASSQTTGTGERFF. The CDR3 region has the DNA TGCGCCAGCAGCCAGACCACAGGAACCGGGGAGCGGTTTTTT.

V and J are TRBV28 and TRBJ2-1, with 9 positions matching TRBD1. CDR3 length: 16 residues. The germline CDR1 and CDR2 sequences are MDHEN and SYDVKM. Trimming took 5 bases from V and 5 from J; bases not matched to a gene: 10. Here the CDR3 reads CASSPSVGQGNNEQFF. DNA for the CDR3: TGTGCCAGCAGTCCGTCTGTGGGACAGGGTAACAATGAGCAGTTCTTC.